What follows are 13 T cell receptor beta chains derived from one specimen sequenced in a study of post-analysis software for immune sequencing data. Whole-study results and caveats: Elevated frequency relative to controls characterized roughly five TRBV segments in patients, TRBV5-6, TRBV5-1 and TRBV20-1 among them.

Their antigens are not known. Unique molecular identifiers were present in the TCR beta cDNA libraries. TCRdb re-derived calls from the PCR reads in MiXCR, one entry per CDR3 protein. The data hold approximately 400,000 distinct CDR3 sequences, with less than 40% observed a single time. Sequenced: blood. The receptors derive from a girl aged 5-17 years with multiple sclerosis.

This clonotype was seen repeatedly, ten times or more. The V gene is TRBV11-2, the J gene TRBJ1-1; D remains ambiguous. CDR3 size: 15 residues. CDR1 SGHAT and CDR2 FQNNGV come from the germline V gene. Trimming cost V 6 bases and J 1 base, with 15 bases left between them. The DNA for the CDR3 is TGTGCCAGCAGGTCCTCAAGCCGGGCGAACACTGAAGCTTTCTTT. Amino acids: CASRSSSRANTEAFF.

The V and J genes are TRBV6-5 and TRBJ2-7, with D possibly TRBD1 on 5 matching bases. V was clipped by 6 bases and J by 2 bases, with 14 bases between them. CDR3 length equals 14 residues. The germline gives CDR1 MNHEY, CDR2 SVGAGI. CDR3 sequence: CASRGHDRAYEQYF. In DNA, the CDR3 is TGTGCCAGCAGAGGCCACGACAGAGCCTACGAGCAGTACTTC.

This clonotype was counted a few times. The chain carries TRBV9 and TRBJ2-3, with D possibly matching TRBD1 (5 bases). The length of the CDR3 is 16 residues. The germline V gene has CDR1 SGDLS and CDR2 YYNGEE. Trimming removed 0 bases from V and 0 bases from J, with 11 bases in between. CDR3 residues: CASSVGVGASTDTQYF. The CDR3 DNA sequence: TGTGCCAGCAGCGTAGGGGTAGGGGCGAGCACAGATACGCAGTATTTT. The whole variable domain, filled in from reference TRBV9 and TRBJ2-3, reads DSGVTQTPKHLITATGQRVTLRCSPRSGDLSVYWYQQSLDQGLQFLIQYYNGEERAKGNILERFSAQQFPDLHSELNLSSLELGDSALYFCASSVGVGASTDTQYFGPGTRLTVL.

The CDR3 DNA reads as TGTGCCAGCAGTTTAGGGGTTTTAGGCTACACCTTC. Protein sequence: CASSLGVLGYTF. The rearrangement uses TRBV12-3 or TRBV12-4 and TRBJ1-2; D call uncertain. The CDR3 contains 12 residues. The germline V and J ends were trimmed by 1 base and 8 bases, with 8 bases remaining between them.

This clonotype has only a few counts. V usage is TRBV6-5 and J usage is TRBJ2-1; the match to TRBD1 covers 10 bases. The J segment lost 2 bases and the V segment lost 7 bases, leaving 5 bases of the junction unmatched. CDR3 length equals 15 residues. CDR1 MNHEY and CDR2 SVGAGI come from the germline V gene. DNA for the CDR3: TGTGCCAGCACCAAGACAGGGGGCCCCTACAATGAGCAGTTCTTC. This encodes CASTKTGGPYNEQFF.

This clonotype turned up a few times. The rearrangement joins TRBV29-1 to TRBJ2-1; 11 bases are shared with TRBD1. Trimming cost V 8 bases and J 7 bases; bases outside gene matches: 10. The CDR3 totals 14 residues. Germline loops: CDR1 SQVTM, CDR2 ANQGSEA. The DNA of the CDR3 is TGCAGCACCCTGGACAGGGGGCGCATGAATGAGCAGTTCTTC. Translated, it gives CSTLDRGRMNEQFF.

V usage is TRBV5-1 and J usage is TRBJ2-1, with TRBD2 as a possible D gene (6 bases). From germline, CDR1 is SGHRS and CDR2 YFSETQ. The CDR3 length is 16 residues. V lost 4 bases and J 0 bases, leaving 14 bases between the germline ends. The CDR3, as DNA: TGCGCCAGCAGCACTCCTAGCGCTGGCTCCTACAATGAGCAGTTCTTC. Translated: CASSTPSAGSYNEQFF. The full variable domain, rest sourced from reference TRBV5-1 and TRBJ2-1, is KAGVTQTPRYLIKTRGQQVTLSCSPISGHRSVSWYQQTPGQGLQFLFEYFSETQRNKGNFPGRFSGRQFSNSRSEMNVSTLELGDSALYLCASSTPSAGSYNEQFFGPGTRLTVL.

V is TRBV19 and J is TRBJ2-2; a possible D gene is TRBD1 (6 bases). The CDR3 is 14 amino acids. V dropped 3 bases and J dropped 3 bases, with 8 bases sitting between them. Germline loops: CDR1 LNHDA, CDR2 SQIVND (reference sequence). The CDR3 sequence: CASSMPGDTGELFF. The CDR3 nucleotides are TGTGCCAGTAGTATGCCAGGGGACACCGGGGAGCTGTTTTTT.

The V call is TRBV18, the J call TRBJ1-2, with unresolved D. Germline V CDR1 and CDR2: KGHSH, LQKENI. Trimming pared 0 bases from V and 6 bases from J, leaving 17 bases between. This CDR3 spans 16 amino acids. The CDR3 spells CASSPPASLSDHGYTF. In DNA form, the CDR3 reads TGTGCCAGCTCACCACCTGCCTCCTTATCAGACCATGGCTACACCTTC.

This clonotype was seen a few times. This chain connects TRBV15 to TRBJ2-5; weak D call: TRBD1 (5 bases). The germline gives CDR1 LNHNV, CDR2 YYDKDF (reference sequence). This CDR3 has 13 residues. Trimming cost V 5 bases and J 5 bases, with 12 bases left between them. The CDR3 DNA reads as TGTGCCACCAGCGCCCAGGGTATGGAGACCCAGTACTTC. Translation: CATSAQGMETQYF.

This clonotype was seen only once. A single base separates this from a much larger clone, so it may be a read error. V gene TRBV4-2 combines with J gene TRBJ2-5, with D possibly being TRBD1 or TRBD2 (5 bases each). The CDR3 is 15 residues long. From germline, CDR1 is LGHNA and CDR2 YNFKEQ. Trimming left V 4 bases short and J 5 bases short, with 17 bases between. CDR3 in DNA: TGTGCCAGCAGCCGGGGACCGATGTCCGGGGAGACCCAGTACTTC. It translates to CASSRGPMSGETQYF.

Points on this clonotype: Germline is not matched at one junction end, which may reflect a read error. The V call is TRBV7-3, the J call TRBJ2-3; TRBD2 matches at 11 bases. The CDR3 contains 17 residues. Germline assignment: CDR1 SGHTA and CDR2 FQGTGA. This CDR3 is CASNLRETSGGTDTQYF. CDR3 in DNA: TGTGCCAGCAACTTAAGGGAGACTAGCGGGGGCACAGATACGCAGTATTTT.

The chain joins TRBV27 to TRBJ2-4, with D unresolved. CDR3 length: 16 residues. The germline gives CDR1 MNHEY, CDR2 SMNVEV (reference sequence). With 5 bases removed from V and 3 bases from J, the gap between germline ends came to 17 bases. CDR3 sequence: CASSPLGRVIKNIQYF. The CDR3 DNA follows: TGTGCCAGCAGTCCGCTAGGCCGGGTCATCAAAAACATTCAGTACTTC.